This section outlines one T cell receptor (beta chain) sequence together with its context. As yet, its antigen is unknown. This sample is drawn from a study of cytomegalovirus exposure and HLA in healthy donors. Whole-study results and caveats: TCR beta chains numbering more than 150 were designated cytomegalovirus-associated. Accurate predictions that matched the HLA-A and HLA-B alleles of most subjects were reportedly made from TCR beta sequences.

Deletions cut 0 bases from V and 3 bases from J, with 13 bases between. CDR1 SGHNT and CDR2 YYREEE come from the germline V gene (reference sequence). The CDR3 extends over 16 amino acids. The primer mix had 60 Vbeta and 13 Jbeta primers. Using immunoSEQ multiplex PCR, the repertoire was profiled, and TCRdb retains in-frame clones only, with some absent. Its table records some 160,000 clones. The genes are TRBV5-4 and TRBJ2-1; perhaps TRBD2 as D (5 bases). What was sequenced was PBMCs. The TCR originated in a young man in good health and CMV-seronegative. The CDR3 DNA reads TGTGCCAGCAGCTTGGGGACCCCGGCGGGCTACAATGAGCAGTTCTTC. Its translation is CASSLGTPAGYNEQFF. The full variable domain, its missing parts supplied by reference TRBV5-4 and TRBJ2-1, is ETGVTQSPTHLIKTRGQQVTLRCSSQSGHNTVSWYQQALGQGPQFIFQYYREEENGRGNFPPRFSGLQFPNYSSELNVNALELDDSALYLCASSLGTPAGYNEQFFGPGTRLTVL.